This record looks at one T cell receptor (beta chain) sequence and its context. The data were taken from a study of T cell changes during pregnancy in multiple sclerosis. Germline loops: CDR1 GTSNPN, CDR2 SVGIG (reference sequence). This CDR3 is built from 10 residues. Deletions cut 1 base from V and 9 bases from J, with 4 bases between. Generated by immunoSEQ multiplex PCR, the TCRdb table keeps only in-frame clones and is missing some. The table shows over 45,000 clones, with 91% occurring only once. The TCR originated in a female donor with multiple sclerosis, enrolled in a pregnancy study. The chain carries TRBV30 and TRBJ2-1; D uncertain. The source material was CD8+ T cells from peripheral blood mononuclear cells, sampled after pregnancy. The CDR3 loop is CAWSAGEQFF. The DNA of the CDR3 is TGTGCCTGGAGTGCCGGTGAGCAGTTCTTC.